These 29 T cell receptor beta chains share one sample of origin, sequenced in a study of blood T cells in healthy people across ages. Alongside a J-beta primer mix, a sample-barcoded 5' primer served in a second PCR lasting roughly 6 to 11 cycles. TCRdb re-analysed the 5' RACE reads in MiXCR, keeping a single row per CDR3 protein. This sample yields 600,000 or so distinct CDR3 sequences, of which around half are seen a single time; about 22% belongs to the top ten. The sequencing input was blood. The receptors derive from a man older than 75 in good health.

The J gene is TRBJ2-5, the V gene TRBV4-1, with 7 positions matching TRBD1. This CDR3 region has 18 residues. The V and J ends lost 4 bases and 5 bases, in that order; junction bases with no gene match: 19. Germline values: CDR1 MGHRA, CDR2 YSYEKL. CDR3 bases: TGCGCCAGCAGCCGCCAAGAGGGAAGGGGGCCGGATTGGGAGACCCAGTACTTC. It translates to CASSRQEGRGPDWETQYF.

This clonotype was detected only a few times. The V and J genes are TRBV7-9 and TRBJ2-1; 7 positions agree with TRBD1. In germline, CDR1 is SEHNR, CDR2 FQNEAQ (reference sequence). The CDR3 extends over 17 amino acids. V lost 2 bases, J lost 1 base, and 8 bases stayed unmatched. The CDR3 sequence: CASSLIAGGLSYNEQFF. The CDR3 nucleotides read TGTGCCAGCAGCTTAATTGCAGGGGGTCTTTCCTACAATGAGCAGTTCTTC.

This sequence joins TRBV5-1 and TRBJ2-3; D remains ambiguous. V was trimmed by 0 bases and J by 4 bases, leaving 9 bases between them. CDR3 length: 14 amino acids. Per the germline V gene, CDR1 is SGHRS and CDR2 is YFSETQ. Here the CDR3 reads CASSLGQSPDTQYF. The CDR3 DNA sequence: TGCGCCAGCAGCTTGGGGCAGTCCCCAGATACGCAGTATTTT.

This clonotype appeared a few times. The gene calls are TRBV10-1 and TRBJ2-4; 10 nucleotides align to TRBD2. Germline lookup yields CDR1 WNHNN and CDR2 SYGVQD (reference sequence). The CDR3 is 15 amino acids. Germline trimming cut 3 bases from V and 4 bases from J; bases unmatched to any gene: 3. The CDR3 coding sequence is TGCGCCAGCAGTGAAGGTAGCGGGGGGAAAAACATTCAGTACTTC. Encoded protein: CASSEGSGGKNIQYF.

The table lists this clonotype with a few counts. The rearrangement links TRBV9 to TRBJ2-4; D unclear. The CDR3 runs 14 residues. The V end was cut by 0 bases, the J end by 1 base, with 5 bases between. Per the germline V gene, CDR1 is SGDLS and CDR2 is YYNGEE. CDR3 in amino acids: CASSVDYAKNIQYF. The CDR3, as DNA: TGTGCCAGCAGCGTAGACTACGCCAAAAACATTCAGTACTTC.

This clonotype was found many times. This chain uses TRBV6-6 with TRBJ2-7; D is undetermined. V dropped 2 bases and J dropped 7 bases, with 9 bases sitting between them. The CDR3 covers 12 residues. Germline lookup yields CDR1 MNHNY and CDR2 SVGAGI (reference sequence). CDR3 loop: CASSYTYREQYF. CDR3 sequence (DNA): TGTGCCAGCAGTTACACTTACCGTGAGCAGTACTTC.

This clonotype was seen only a few times. The V gene is TRBV20-1, the J gene TRBJ2-1; D ambiguous. V dropped 1 base and J dropped 6 bases, with 10 bases sitting between them. From germline, CDR1 is DFQATT and CDR2 SNEGSKA (reference sequence). The CDR3 consists of 13 residues. CDR3 coding DNA: TGCAGTGCTAGAGTCACCAACACCAATGAGCAGTTCTTC. Amino acids: CSARVTNTNEQFF.

This clonotype showed up just a few times. The chain is built from TRBV14 and TRBJ2-5, with unresolved D. The CDR3 consists of 14 residues. V lost 3 bases, J lost 3 bases, and 11 bases lay in between. CDR1 is SGHDN, CDR2 FVKESK, per germline. DNA of the CDR3: TGTGCCAGCAGCCAGTTTGGCAGCGAAGAGACCCAGTACTTC. Amino acids: CASSQFGSEETQYF.

The rearrangement joins TRBV12-3 or TRBV12-4 to TRBJ2-1; D might be TRBD2 (6 bases). The J call may be wrong; the DNA end is better matched by TRBJ2-7. The CDR3 totals 12 residues. The CDR3 bases are TGTGCCGGCTCGCGGGATTACAATGAGCAGTACTTC. The encoded protein is CAGSRDYNEQYF.

This clonotype showed up just a few times. The chain couples TRBV28 to TRBJ2-1, with D possibly matching TRBD2 (7 bases). V was pared by 8 bases and J by 2 bases, with 19 bases between. The CDR3 spans 16 residues. Germline assignment: CDR1 MDHEN and CDR2 SYDVKM. Written as DNA, the CDR3 is TGTGCCAGCCGGCCCGCGGGGGCGCAGACCTACAATGAGCAGTTCTTC. As protein: CASRPAGAQTYNEQFF.

This clonotype was seen more than once but under ten times. V is TRBV20-1 and J is TRBJ2-5, with 7 bases identical to TRBD2. The CDR3 consists of 13 residues. With 3 bases clipped from V and 3 bases from J, the junction kept 4 bases outside the gene matches. Germline assignment: CDR1 DFQATT and CDR2 SNEGSKA (reference sequence). CDR3 sequence: CSASQAGKETQYF. For the CDR3, the DNA is TGCAGTGCTAGCCAAGCGGGGAAAGAGACCCAGTACTTC.

V is TRBV4-3 and J is TRBJ2-5, with D tentatively TRBD1 (5 bases). The V end was cut by 4 bases, the J end by 1 base, with 13 bases between. The germline gives CDR1 LGHNA, CDR2 YSLEER. The CDR3 contains 15 residues. For the CDR3, the DNA is TGCGCCAGCAGCCTTGGATGGGGCCTCCAAGAGACCCAGTACTTC. Translating it yields CASSLGWGLQETQYF.

The chain combines TRBV24-1 with TRBJ2-7; D is perhaps TRBD1 (5 bases). V shed 4 bases and J shed 5 bases, with 11 bases lying between them. This CDR3 is built from 13 residues. Germline assignment: CDR1 KGHDR and CDR2 SFDVKD. CDR3 loop: CATSDRDSHEQYF. DNA for the CDR3: TGTGCCACCAGTGACCGCGACAGCCACGAGCAGTACTTC.

The chain couples TRBV6-2 or TRBV6-3 to TRBJ2-2, with TRBD1 as a possible D gene (6 bases). The V gene lost 8 bases and the J gene lost 7 bases, with 20 bases spanning the gap. The CDR3 has 15 amino acids. Germline loops: CDR1 MNHEY, CDR2 SVGEGT. CDR3: CASDRGNRAGGELFF. In DNA form, the CDR3 reads TGTGCCAGCGATAGGGGGAACAGGGCTGGCGGGGAGCTGTTTTTT.

The chain couples TRBV7-9 to TRBJ2-1; 9 nucleotides match TRBD1. Germline CDR1 SEHNR, CDR2 FQNEAQ (reference sequence). After removal of 3 bases from V and 8 bases from J, the junction contained 8 bases not matched to a gene. The CDR3 sequence is 15 residues long. CDR3 coding DNA: TGTGCCAGCAGCTTCCCATGGACAGGGGCCCATGAGCAGTTCTTC. Amino acid sequence: CASSFPWTGAHEQFF. Filled out from reference TRBV7-9 and TRBJ2-1, the complete variable domain reads DTGVSQNPRHKITKRGQNVTFRCDPISEHNRLYWYRQTLGQGPEFLTYFQNEAQLEKSRLLSDRFSAERPKGSFSTLEIQRTEQGDSAMYLCASSFPWTGAHEQFFGPGTRLTVL.

This clonotype was seen only a few times. V usage is TRBV20-1 and J usage is TRBJ1-5, with a possible D match to TRBD1 (5 bases). CDR1 DFQATT and CDR2 SNEGSKA come from the germline V gene (reference sequence). The CDR3 spans 16 residues. V was trimmed by 1 base and J by 0 bases, leaving 13 bases between them. This CDR3 reads CSARAPLQDSNQPQHF. The CDR3 region has the DNA TGCAGTGCTAGAGCCCCCCTACAGGATAGCAATCAGCCCCAGCATTTT.

Regarding this clonotype: With a much larger clone just one base away, this may be a read error. This chain joins TRBV6-5 and TRBJ2-2, with a tentative D call TRBD1 (6 bases). In germline, CDR1 is MNHEY, CDR2 SVGAGI. The CDR3 loop spans 15 amino acids. The CDR3 region has the DNA TGTGCCAGCAGTCGACAGGAAACGAACGCCGGGGAGCTGTTTTTT. Residues: CASSRQETNAGELFF.

The chain links TRBV3-1 to TRBJ2-7; D gene uncertain. The J call may be in error: the DNA end matches TRBJ2-5 better. The CDR3 extends over 14 amino acids. The V gene's germline CDR1 is LGHDT and CDR2 YNNKEL (reference sequence). CDR3 nucleotide sequence: TGTGCCAGCAGCGCGGTTCTGAAGTCGGAGACCCAGTACTTC. Its protein is CASSAVLKSETQYF.

V gene TRBV27 combines with J gene TRBJ2-7; 7 nucleotides line up with TRBD1. Germline loops: CDR1 MNHEY, CDR2 SMNVEV (reference sequence). The CDR3 covers 15 residues. Trimming removed 0 bases from V and 3 bases from J; junction bases left unmatched: 5. CDR3 nucleotide sequence: TGTGCCAGCAGTTTATCTGGGACAGCATACTACGAGCAGTACTTC. Its translation is CASSLSGTAYYEQYF.

On this clonotype: One end of the junction varies from germline; a read error may be responsible. This sequence joins TRBV14 and TRBJ2-1; 9 bases match TRBD2. The CDR3 loop spans 17 amino acids. CDR1 and CDR2 (germline): SGHDN, FVKESK. The CDR3 spells CASSPPGLALPYNEQFF. The CDR3 nucleotides are TGTGCCAGTAGCCCCCCGGGACTAGCTTTGCCCTACAATGAGCAGTTCTTC.

The table lists this clonotype with a count of one. The chain carries TRBV7-9 and TRBJ2-4, with D uncertain. Gene TRBJ2-7 matches the end of the DNA better, so the J call may be wrong. CDR1 is SEHNR and CDR2 is FQNEAQ in the germline V gene (reference sequence). This CDR3 comprises 15 residues. CDR3 protein: CASSFPMGSGYEQYF. The CDR3 coding sequence is TGTGCCAGCAGCTTCCCTATGGGAAGTGGCTACGAGCAGTACTTC.

This clonotype occurred a few times. The chain couples TRBV2 to TRBJ1-2; no firm D call. The V gene's germline CDR1 is SNHLY and CDR2 FYNNEI. The CDR3 is 15 residues long. V dropped 2 bases and J dropped 0 bases, with 10 bases sitting between them. CDR3: CASSEMRGSNYGYTF. The CDR3 DNA sequence: TGTGCCAGCAGTGAAATGCGGGGTTCTAACTATGGCTACACCTTC.

The chain joins TRBV6-6 to TRBJ1-1; D is uncertain. The V and J ends lost 6 bases and 5 bases respectively, with 13 bases between them. Germline lookup yields CDR1 MNHNY and CDR2 SVGAGI (reference sequence). CDR3 size: 13 residues. CDR3 loop: CASSYAVGTEAFF. The CDR3 DNA follows: TGTGCCAGCAGCTATGCTGTAGGGACTGAAGCTTTCTTT.

This clonotype appeared many times. The CDR3 sequence is CASRSQEPWVQYF. For the CDR3, the DNA is TGTGCCAGCAGATCCCAGGAACCGTGGGTGCAGTATTTT. The genes are TRBV6-5 and TRBJ2-3; D gene ambiguous. The CDR3 spans 13 residues. Germline loops: CDR1 MNHEY, CDR2 SVGAGI. Trimming took off 6 bases at V and 11 bases at J, with 18 bases between the two ends.

A remark on this clonotype: This could be a read error, since a much larger clone is one nucleotide away. J is TRBJ1-2 and V is TRBV6-5; 10 bases are a match to TRBD1. The CDR3 contains 15 residues. In germline, CDR1 is MNHEY, CDR2 SVGAGI. CDR3 in amino acids: CAGSYTGTGDYGYTF. For the CDR3, the DNA is TGTGCCGGCAGTTACACCGGGACAGGGGACTATGGCTACACCTTC.

The chain uses TRBV20-1 and TRBJ1-1; a weak D match, TRBD1 (6 bases). This CDR3 is 13 amino acids long. V shed 0 bases and J shed 12 bases, with 17 bases lying between them. The germline V gene encodes CDR1 DFQATT and CDR2 SNEGSKA (reference sequence). The CDR3 is CSARDSPDRLTFF. As DNA, the CDR3 is TGCAGTGCTAGAGATTCGCCAGACAGGTTAACTTTCTTT.

The gene calls are TRBV12-3 or TRBV12-4 and TRBJ2-3; tentative D call: TRBD2 (6 bases). V was clipped by 8 bases and J by 1 base, with 22 bases between them. The CDR3 loop spans 17 amino acids. The CDR3 region is CASGMGLDVSRTDTQYF. CDR3 coding DNA: TGTGCCAGCGGTATGGGACTTGATGTATCCCGCACAGATACGCAGTATTTT.

The V call is TRBV4-1, the J call TRBJ2-5, with unresolved D. V lost 0 bases and J lost 2, with 13 bases in between. The CDR3 sequence is 16 residues long. CDR1 is MGHRA and CDR2 is YSYEKL in the germline V gene. CDR3 sequence (DNA): TGCGCCAGCAGCCAAGATTGGCGCACGGCGCAAGAGACCCAGTACTTC. It yields the protein CASSQDWRTAQETQYF.

Concerning this clonotype itself: A single base separates this from a much larger clone, so it may be a read error. This chain connects TRBV6-6 to TRBJ2-5; TRBD1 aligns across 10 bases. V lost 6 bases, J lost 5 bases, and 6 bases stayed unmatched. Germline V lookup: CDR1 MNHNY, CDR2 SVGAGI (reference sequence). This CDR3 region has 14 residues. CDR3 sequence reads: CASRAGTGVETQYF. CDR3 nucleotide sequence: TGTGCCAGCAGAGCCGGGACAGGGGTGGAGACCCAGTACTTC.